This T cell receptor beta chain was sequenced for a study of blood T cell repertoires in COVID-19. Study-wide background: COVID-19 samples from acute and convalescent phases originated in the United States, Italy and Spain. Sources were T cells, B-cell-depleted T cells, or PBMCs; the material itself was cDNA or gDNA.

V shed 7 bases, J shed 1 base, and the junction held 8 bases outside the gene matches. Per germline, CDR1 LNHDA and CDR2 SQIVND (reference sequence). The CDR3 totals 17 residues. Under the authors' procedure: Reference gene primer amplification in the assay estimated nucleated cell counts. Sequencing used immunoSEQ multiplex PCR; TCRdb keeps in-frame clones, though not all of them. The V and J calls and clone size are taken from that table; D and trimming were inferred from the DNA. Among a few hundred thousand clones listed, around 84% were seen once. Material: peripheral blood. The source is a young woman with acute or convalescent COVID-19. The rearrangement joins TRBV19 to TRBJ2-2, with 11 bases that match TRBD2. CDR3 bases: TGTGCCAGTAATCTAGCGGGAGGAATAGAGAACACCGGGGAGCTGTTTTTT. Translation: CASNLAGGIENTGELFF.